This TCR beta chain is from a study of blood T cell repertoires in COVID-19. CDR1 and CDR2 (germline): MDHEN, SYDVKM. The CDR3 covers 13 residues. V lost 6 bases, J lost 3 bases, and 10 bases lay in between. TCRdb keeps only in-frame clones here, not all; method: immunoSEQ multiplex PCR. This table has 150,000 to 170,000 clones, roughly four fifths appearing once. The specimen sequenced was peripheral blood. The J gene is TRBJ2-3, the V gene TRBV28; D might be TRBD2 (6 bases). The clonotype originates from a man older than 75 with acute or convalescent COVID-19. CDR3: CASSGGGTDTQYF. CDR3 in DNA: TGTGCCAGCAGCGGGGGAGGTACAGATACGCAGTATTTT.